Sequencing of this TCR beta chain was carried out in a study of blood T cell repertoires in COVID-19. This CDR3 has 15 amino acids. Germline CDR1 MGHRA, CDR2 YSYEKL. Losses at the gene ends were 5 bases for V and 9 bases for J; bases not matched to a gene: 12. Method: immunoSEQ multiplex PCR; TCRdb's copy keeps in-frame clones and lacks some. The sample has approximately 290,000 clones, approximately 89% seen once. The TCR sequence derives from a woman in her thirties with COVID-19, enrolled during active disease. This sequence joins TRBV4-1 and TRBJ2-1, with 8 bases identical to TRBD2. The sample comprised peripheral blood. In nucleotides, the CDR3 is TGCGCCAGCAGCAATAGCCGGACTAGCTTCGGTGAGCAGTTCTTC. This encodes CASSNSRTSFGEQFF.